These 24 T cell receptor beta chains were sequenced from one sample in a study of blood T cells in healthy people across ages. A J-beta primer mix and a sample-barcoded 5' primer were used in a second PCR of roughly 7 to 12 cycles. TCRdb redid the calling of the 5' RACE reads with MiXCR, one entry per CDR3 protein. The data contain around 2 million distinct CDR3 sequences, 39% of them singletons. The source material was blood. The receptor source for this set is a human donor in good health.

This clonotype was picked up many times. The CDR3 DNA is TGTGCCAGCAGCTTAGCCCCAGGGGGATTTTACAATGAGCAGTTCTTC. Its protein product is CASSLAPGGFYNEQFF. The V gene is TRBV7-8, the J gene TRBJ2-1, with 7 bases identical to TRBD1. This CDR3 spans 16 amino acids. The V segment lost 0 bases and the J segment 4 bases; nucleotides outside the gene matches: 6. Germline V gene lookup returns CDR1 SGHVS and CDR2 FQNEAQ.

This clonotype showed up just a few times. The chain links TRBV6-1 to TRBJ2-5; a possible D gene is TRBD2 (6 bases). The CDR3 is 14 residues long. The germline gives CDR1 MNHNS, CDR2 SASEGT. Trimming stripped 3 bases from V and 1 base from J, with 9 bases between. The CDR3 reads CASSDRGLQETQYF. The CDR3 DNA reads as TGTGCCAGCAGTGATCGGGGACTCCAAGAGACCCAGTACTTC.

This clonotype was seen a few times. The chain recombines TRBV11-1 with TRBJ2-4, with D uncertain. The CDR3 runs 14 residues. The germline CDR1 and CDR2 sequences are SGHAT and FQDESV (reference sequence). The V end lost 4 bases, the J end lost 0 bases, and 7 bases lay between the germline ends. Here the CDR3 DNA reads TGTGCCAGCAGCTCGGTGGTAGCCAAAAACATTCAGTACTTC. Translation: CASSSVVAKNIQYF.

The DNA for the CDR3 is TGTGCCATCAGAGGGACTAGCGGTTTATCTAGCTCCTACAATGAGCAGTTCTTC. Its translation is CAIRGTSGLSSSYNEQFF. This rearrangement joins TRBV10-3 to TRBJ2-1; TRBD2 matches at 11 bases. The CDR3 contains 18 residues. The trim removed 6 bases at V and 0 bases at J, leaving 10 bases unmatched. Per the germline V gene, CDR1 is ENHRY and CDR2 is SYGVKD.

The rearrangement uses TRBV3-1 and TRBJ1-6, with 7 bases fitting TRBD1. This CDR3 is built from 17 residues. The germline V gene encodes CDR1 LGHDT and CDR2 YNNKEL (reference sequence). Trimming took 1 base from V and 9 from J; bases not matched to a gene: 12. Written as DNA, the CDR3 is TGTGCCAGCAGCCAAGTGAAAGACAGGGTATTTGGTTCACCCCTCCACTTT. Its translation: CASSQVKDRVFGSPLHF.

This clonotype was observed a handful of times. V gene TRBV15 combines with J gene TRBJ2-4; TRBD2 matches at 8 bases. The end of the DNA is better explained by TRBJ2-7, so the J call may be wrong. Germline V gene data show CDR1 as LNHNV and CDR2 as YYDKDF (reference sequence). This CDR3 comprises 14 residues. The CDR3 region is CATSKRGPPYEQYF. The DNA of the CDR3 is TGTGCCACCAGCAAGCGGGGGCCCCCCTACGAGCAGTACTTC.

This clonotype turned up a few times. The chain employs TRBV7-3 and TRBJ2-1; TRBD2 might be the D (7 bases). The germline CDR1 and CDR2 sequences are SGHTA and FQGTGA. With 2 bases removed from V and 4 bases from J, the gap between germline ends came to 18 bases. The CDR3 is 17 residues long. This CDR3 is CASSLLPGGSPYNEQFF. The CDR3 DNA sequence: TGTGCCAGCAGCTTATTACCGGGGGGCAGTCCTTACAATGAGCAGTTCTTC.

This clonotype was found a few times. This rearrangement joins TRBV7-2 to TRBJ2-1; TRBD2 agrees at 11 bases. V lost 5 bases and J lost 10; bases outside the gene matches: 7. This CDR3 comprises 14 residues. Germline-derived CDR1 and CDR2 are SGHTA and FQGNSA. The CDR3 bases are TGTGCCAGCAGCCTTAGCGGGGGGGCTGAGGAGCAGTTCTTC. It is translated as CASSLSGGAEEQFF.

The rearrangement links TRBV5-4 to TRBJ2-7; D may be TRBD2 (6 bases). The end of the DNA fits TRBJ2-5 better, so the J call may be wrong. There are 13 residues in the CDR3. CDR1 SGHNT and CDR2 YYREEE come from the germline V gene (reference sequence). The CDR3 sequence is CASSSPGEETQYF. The CDR3 coding sequence is TGTGCCAGCAGCTCCCCGGGGGAAGAGACCCAGTACTTC.

This clonotype was recorded a few times. V is TRBV2 and J is TRBJ1-2; tentatively, D is TRBD1 (6 bases). CDR3 length: 13 amino acids. Germline lookup yields CDR1 SNHLY and CDR2 FYNNEI. With 3 bases removed from V and 4 bases from J, the gap between germline ends came to 9 bases. The CDR3: CASSEGAAYGYTF. The CDR3 nucleotides are TGTGCCAGCAGTGAGGGGGCGGCCTATGGCTACACCTTC.

Comment on this clonotype: At one of its ends the junction is not consistent with the germline gene, which may arise from a read error. The chain is built from TRBV6-5 and TRBJ2-1, with D maybe TRBD1 (5 bases). The CDR3 consists of 14 residues. The germline V gene has CDR1 MNHEY and CDR2 SVGAGI. Here the CDR3 reads CASRYSPGRNEQFF. CDR3 in DNA: TGTGCCAGCAGGTACTCGCCAGGGCGGAATGAGCAGTTCTTC.

The chain recombines TRBV20-1 with TRBJ1-1; D gene ambiguous. Germline CDR1 reads DFQATT; CDR2 reads SNEGSKA (reference sequence). V dropped 0 bases and J dropped 0 bases, with 11 bases sitting between them. CDR3 length: 15 residues. The CDR3 here is CSARDLSVLNTEAFF. CDR3 in DNA: TGCAGTGCTAGAGATCTCTCCGTCCTGAACACTGAAGCTTTCTTT.

The rearrangement joins TRBV27 to TRBJ2-7, with D perhaps matching TRBD1 or TRBD2 (5 bases each). Between the trimmed V and J ends, which lost 4 bases and 3 bases, there was a span of 19 bases. This CDR3 comprises 16 residues. CDR1 MNHEY and CDR2 SMNVEV come from the germline V gene (reference sequence). The chain's CDR3 is CASSSGARIADYEQYF. DNA of the CDR3: TGTGCCAGCAGTTCCGGGGCTAGAATTGCGGACTACGAGCAGTACTTC.

The V call is TRBV11-1, the J call TRBJ2-2; D tentatively reads TRBD1 or TRBD2 (5 bases each). The germline V gene encodes CDR1 SGHAT and CDR2 FQDESV (reference sequence). V gave up 1 base and J gave up 9 bases, with 9 bases separating them. The CDR3 runs 13 residues. The CDR3 DNA follows: TGTGCCAGCAGCTTAGGAGGGACGTGGGAGCTGTTTTTT. Its protein product is CASSLGGTWELFF.

This clonotype was counted ten times or more. This chain links TRBV29-1 with TRBJ2-6; D may be TRBD1 (7 bases). This CDR3 contains 15 residues. V was pared by 6 bases and J by 0 bases, with 12 bases between. The germline V gene has CDR1 SQVTM and CDR2 ANQGSEA. The CDR3 here is CSVAGQFSGANVLTF. CDR3 DNA: TGCAGCGTGGCGGGACAGTTCTCTGGGGCCAACGTCCTGACTTTC.

This chain connects TRBV10-2 to TRBJ1-2; D is ambiguous. There are 12 residues in the CDR3. The germline CDR1 and CDR2 sequences are WSHSY and SAAADI. Trimming removed 6 bases at V and 7 bases at J, with 12 bases between. The CDR3 DNA reads TGCGCCAGCAGAAAGGTTCTTTCTGGCTACACCTTC. It codes for CASRKVLSGYTF.

This clonotype was counted only a few times. V usage is TRBV29-1 and J usage is TRBJ1-4; no firm D call. Per the germline V gene, CDR1 is SQVTM and CDR2 is ANQGSEA. V was pared by 7 bases and J by 3 bases, with 9 bases between. The CDR3 sequence is 12 residues long. CDR3 sequence (DNA): TGCAGCGGAGGTTTCTCTAATGAAAAACTGTTTTTT. Translating it yields CSGGFSNEKLFF.

This clonotype has more than one count but fewer than ten. This chain connects TRBV4-2 to TRBJ2-1; TRBD1 aligns across 10 bases. The CDR3 consists of 20 residues. Trimming cost V 4 bases and J 0 bases; bases outside gene matches: 15. The germline gives CDR1 LGHNA, CDR2 YNFKEQ. CDR3 sequence (DNA): TGTGCCAGCAGCCCACAGAGAAGGGGACAGGGGCGAAGCTCCTACAATGAGCAGTTCTTC. Translation: CASSPQRRGQGRSSYNEQFF.

The chain employs TRBV20-1 and TRBJ1-2; TRBD1 is a possible D gene (6 bases). Germline CDR1 reads DFQATT; CDR2 reads SNEGSKA (reference sequence). Between the trimmed V and J ends, which lost 5 bases and 8 bases, there was a span of 18 bases. The CDR3 is 13 residues long. CDR3: CSASIGGKWGYTF. Here the CDR3 DNA reads TGCAGTGCTTCCATAGGGGGGAAATGGGGCTACACCTTC.

The V and J genes are TRBV7-3 and TRBJ2-3, with 13 bases aligning to TRBD2. Trimming cost V 5 bases and J 5 bases; bases outside gene matches: 16. CDR1 SGHTA and CDR2 FQGTGA come from the germline V gene. The CDR3 contains 19 residues. CDR3 coding DNA: TGTGCCAGCAGCCCGAACCCCACTACTAGCGGGGGGGATGGAGATACGCAGTATTTT. As protein: CASSPNPTTSGGDGDTQYF.

In its sample, this clonotype was seen once. The rearrangement joins TRBV10-3 to TRBJ2-7; D is perhaps TRBD1 (6 bases). The last part of the DNA fits TRBJ2-5 better; the J call may be wrong. This CDR3 contains 13 residues. The germline CDR1 and CDR2 sequences are ENHRY and SYGVKD. The CDR3 coding sequence is TGTGCCACCAGATATGGGGGCGAAGAGACCCAGTACTTC. This translates into CATRYGGEETQYF.

This clonotype has only one observation. This chain links TRBV6-5 with TRBJ2-1; 9 nucleotides agree with TRBD2. The last part of the DNA fits TRBJ2-7 better; the J call may be wrong. Germline CDR1 is MNHEY and CDR2 is SVGAGI. The CDR3 loop spans 17 amino acids. CDR3 residues: CASSYSYSGGRYNEQYF. DNA for the CDR3: TGTGCCAGCAGTTACTCGTATAGCGGGGGACGGTACAATGAGCAGTACTTC.

The chain carries TRBV6-5 and TRBJ2-3, with D perhaps matching TRBD2 (6 bases). The germline V gene has CDR1 MNHEY and CDR2 SVGAGI. This CDR3 spans 15 amino acids. V was clipped by 0 bases and J by 5 bases, with 12 bases between them. The CDR3 DNA reads as TGTGCCAGCAGTTACTCTCGGGGGATGTTAGATACGCAGTATTTT. It specifies CASSYSRGMLDTQYF.

This clonotype was seen a single time. This sequence joins TRBV3-1 and TRBJ2-5, with 10 bases fitting TRBD1. Germline CDR1 reads LGHDT; CDR2 reads YNNKEL (reference sequence). The CDR3 consists of 17 residues. V was clipped by 2 bases and J by 5 bases; unmatched bases: 11. Written as DNA, the CDR3 is TGTGCCAGCAGCCAAAACCCTAGGACAGGGGGTGCGGAGACCCAGTACTTC. Translated: CASSQNPRTGGAETQYF.